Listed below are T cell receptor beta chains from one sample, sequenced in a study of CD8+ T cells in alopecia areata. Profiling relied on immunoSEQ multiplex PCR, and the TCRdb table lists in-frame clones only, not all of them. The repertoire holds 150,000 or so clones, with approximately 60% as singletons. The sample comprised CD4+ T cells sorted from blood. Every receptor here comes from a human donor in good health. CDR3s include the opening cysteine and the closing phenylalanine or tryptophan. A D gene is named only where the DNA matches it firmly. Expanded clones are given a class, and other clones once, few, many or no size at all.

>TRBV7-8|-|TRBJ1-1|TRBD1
TGTGCCAGCAGCTTTTTTTCAGGGGGGAACACTGAAGCTTTCTTT
CASSFFSGGNTEAFF
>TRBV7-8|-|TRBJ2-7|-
TGTGCCAGCAGCGCCCTAGACCGGGCCAACGAGCAGTACTTC
CASSALDRANEQYF
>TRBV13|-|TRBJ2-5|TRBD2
TGTGCCAGCAGTCCCGGGACTAGCGGTCGGGAGACCCAGTACTTC
CASSPGTSGRETQYF
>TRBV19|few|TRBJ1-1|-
TGTGCCAGTAGTTCGCGGGGGAACACTGAAGCTTTCTTT
CASSSRGNTEAFF
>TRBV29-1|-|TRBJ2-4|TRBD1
TGCAGCGTTGGAGGGAGGCAGGGGGCGGGGAACATTCAGTACTTC
CSVGGRQGAGNIQYF
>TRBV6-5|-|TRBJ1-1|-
TGTGCCAGCAGTTACCAGAGGAACACTGAAGCTTTCTTT
CASSYQRNTEAFF
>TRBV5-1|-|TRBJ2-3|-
TGCGCCAGCAGCTTGGAGGACAGAGCAGATACGCAGTATTTT
CASSLEDRADTQYF
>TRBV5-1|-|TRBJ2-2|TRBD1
TGCGCCAGCAGCTTGGTTCGAACAGGGGCCACCGGGGAGCTGTTTTTT
CASSLVRTGATGELFF
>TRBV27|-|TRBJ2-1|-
TGTGCCAGCAGTTTGGAGAGCTCCTACAATGAGCAGTTCTTC
CASSLESSYNEQFF
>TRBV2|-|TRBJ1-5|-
TGTGCCAGCAGTGATTCGGGGGGACTTTTGAGGCCCCAGCATTTT
CASSDSGGLLRPQHF
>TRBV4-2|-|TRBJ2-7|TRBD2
TGTGCCAGCAGCCAAGAGAAGACTAGCGGGGGCTCCTACGAGCAGTACTTC
CASSQEKTSGGSYEQYF
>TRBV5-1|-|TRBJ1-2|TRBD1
TGCGCCAGCAGCGACGGGACAGCGTATGGCTACACCTTC
CASSDGTAYGYTF
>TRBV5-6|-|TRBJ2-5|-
TGTGCCAGCAGTTTTTTACAGGGAGGCGAGACCCAGTACTTC
CASSFLQGGETQYF
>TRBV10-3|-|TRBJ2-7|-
TGTGCCATCAGACCGGACACTTCCTACGAGCAGTACTTC
CAIRPDTSYEQYF
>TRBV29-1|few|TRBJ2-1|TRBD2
TGCAGCGTTGAAAAAGCGGGAGCATACGTCAATGAGCAGTTCTTC
CSVEKAGAYVNEQFF
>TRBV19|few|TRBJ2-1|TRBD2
TGTGCCAGTAGTCCCTCGGGCGGGGGTGGCGAGCAGTTCTTC
CASSPSGGGGEQFF
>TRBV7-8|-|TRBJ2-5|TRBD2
TGTGCCGGCGGGGGGGTAGCTGGGTATGAGACCCAGTACTTC
CAGGGVAGYETQYF
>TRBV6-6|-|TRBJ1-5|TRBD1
TGTGCCAGCAGGGGACAGGGGCTGGGTCAGCCCCAGCATTTT
CASRGQGLGQPQHF
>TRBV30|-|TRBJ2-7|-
TGTGCCTGGAGCTGGAGCTACGAGCAGTACTTC
CAWSWSYEQYF
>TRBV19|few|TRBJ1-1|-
TGTGCCAGTAGTATAAAGAGGAACACTGAAGCTTTCTTT
CASSIKRNTEAFF
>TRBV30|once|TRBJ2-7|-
TGTGCCTGGAGAGCCGTCGAGCAGTACTTC
CAWRAVEQYF
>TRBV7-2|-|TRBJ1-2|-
TGTGCCAGCAGCACCGGGTTGGGGGGGCTCAACTATGGCTACACCTTC
CASSTGLGGLNYGYTF
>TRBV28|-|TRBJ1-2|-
TGTGCCAGCAGCGTTCATCTATATGGCTACACCTTC
CASSVHLYGYTF
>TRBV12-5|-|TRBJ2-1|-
TGTGCTAGTGGCACCGGTATGGGCCGCGTATACAATGAGCAGTTCTTC
CASGTGMGRVYNEQFF
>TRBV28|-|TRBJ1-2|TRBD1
TGTGCCAGCAGGCGACAGGGGGCTAACCACTACACCTTC
CASRRQGANHYTF
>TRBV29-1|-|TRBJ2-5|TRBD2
TGCAGCGTGGGACTAGCGGGAGGGCCAGGTTCATTAGAGACCCAGTACTTC
CSVGLAGGPGSLETQYF
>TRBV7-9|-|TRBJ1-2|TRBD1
TGTGCCAGCACCACACAGGGGAACTATGGCTACACCTTC
CASTTQGNYGYTF
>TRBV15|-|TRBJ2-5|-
TGTGCCACCAGCCCAACAGGGTTAGGTGAGACCCAGTACTTC
CATSPTGLGETQYF
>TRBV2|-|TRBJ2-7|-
TGTGCCAGCAGTGACAGCGGTACGACCTACGAGCAGTACTTC
CASSDSGTTYEQYF
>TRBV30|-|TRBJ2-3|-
TGTGCCTCGAGTAGCGGCCGCACAGATACGCAGTATTTT
CASSSGRTDTQYF
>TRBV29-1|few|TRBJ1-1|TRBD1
TGCAGCGTGCGCCTTGGACAGGGCACTGAAGCTTTCTTT
CSVRLGQGTEAFF
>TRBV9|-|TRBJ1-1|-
TGTGCCAGCAGCCAAAGGGGAGGGACTGAAGCTTTCTTT
CASSQRGGTEAFF
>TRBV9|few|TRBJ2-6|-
TGTGCCAGCAGCGTAAGAATTTGGGGGTCTGGGGCCAACGTCCTGACTTTC
CASSVRIWGSGANVLTF
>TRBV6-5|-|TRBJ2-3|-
TGTGCCAGCAAAGATCACAAACGTACGCAGTATTTT
CASKDHKRTQYF
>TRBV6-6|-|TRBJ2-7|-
TGTGCCAGCACCCCTGATTCCTACGAGCAGTACTTC
CASTPDSYEQYF
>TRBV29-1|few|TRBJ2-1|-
TGCAGCGTTCCCAGACTTGGGGGGGCGTTCTTC
CSVPRLGGAFF
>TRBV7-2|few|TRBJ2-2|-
TGTGCCAGCAGCTTAGCGCTAGGCCAAACCGGGGAGCTGTTTTTT
CASSLALGQTGELFF
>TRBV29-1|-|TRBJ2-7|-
TGCAGCGTTAAGTCGGGGCAGGGAGTCCACGAGCAGTACTTC
CSVKSGQGVHEQYF
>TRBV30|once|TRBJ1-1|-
TGTGCCTGGAAGAGACAGATCGACACTGAAGCTTTCTTT
CAWKRQIDTEAFF
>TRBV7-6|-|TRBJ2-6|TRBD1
TGTGCCAGCAGCTATACAGGGGCTGGGGCCAACGTCCTGACTTTC
CASSYTGAGANVLTF
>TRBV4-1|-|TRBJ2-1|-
TGCGCCAGCAGCCATGGTAAAACAGATTCCAGCTCCTACAATGAGCAGTTCTTC
CASSHGKTDSSSYNEQFF
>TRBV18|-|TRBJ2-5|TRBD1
TGTGCCAGCTCACCAAGACAGGGGGACCAAGAGACCCAGTACTTC
CASSPRQGDQETQYF